This TCR beta chain was documented in a study of blood T cells in healthy people across ages. Per germline, CDR1 LGHDT and CDR2 YNNKEL (reference sequence). Trimming removed 1 base at V and 11 bases at J, with 8 bases between. The CDR3 sequence is 11 residues long. It was with a sample-barcoded 5' primer and a J-beta primer mix that a second PCR of roughly 7 to 12 cycles was run. TCRdb itself ran the 5' RACE reads through MiXCR, one entry per CDR3 protein. The sample has 800,000 to 1,300,000 distinct CDR3 sequences, approximately 26% seen once. This same sample was also part of a study on T cells of mothers and their children.

The sequence was collected from a girl aged 2 to 10 in good health. Material for sequencing was blood. This chain links TRBV3-1 with TRBJ1-2; no definite D call. The CDR3 DNA follows: TGTGCCAGCAGCCAAGGACACAGATACACCTTC. The encoded protein is CASSQGHRYTF.